Listed below are T cell receptor beta chains from one sample, sequenced in a study of T-cell reconstitution after alpha-beta-depleted transplantation in children. From the PCR reads, TCRdb called clonotypes with MiXCR, one entry per CDR3 protein. The sample gives hundreds of thousands of distinct CDR3 sequences, around a sixth of which show up once; about 39% is in the top ten. Sample: PBMCs, mostly from graft donor cells, taken 360 days after TCRalphabeta/CD19-depleted stem cell transplant. Receptor source: a male patient under 10 years old who had a stem cell transplant for acute lymphoblastic leukemia, so the T cells may come from the graft donor. Both conserved end residues are part of each CDR3. Each record gives: clone size, J gene, D gene, V gene, CDR3 protein, CDR3 DNA. A D gene is named only where the DNA matches it firmly. The size entry is marked missing in some rows and otherwise reads once, few, many or a size class.

NA,TRBJ2-7,TRBD1,TRBV5-1,CASSLYPGGSYEQYF,TGCGCCAGCAGCTTGTATCCAGGGGGCTCCTACGAGCAGTACTTC
NA,TRBJ2-5,NA,TRBV15,CATSREQGFQETQYF,TGTGCCACCAGTCGTGAACAGGGATTCCAAGAGACCCAGTACTTC
NA,TRBJ2-5,NA,TRBV20-1,CSARDQETQYF,TGCAGTGCTAGAGACCAAGAGACCCAGTACTTC
many,TRBJ2-1,NA,TRBV6-2/TRBV6-3,CASNVGTSNEQFF,TGTGCCAGCAACGTCGGGACATCCAATGAGCAGTTCTTC
NA,TRBJ1-1,NA,TRBV12-3/TRBV12-4,CASSPTSHTEAFF,TGTGCCAGCAGTCCGACATCCCACACTGAAGCTTTCTTT
few,TRBJ2-3,NA,TRBV25-1,CASSAMRVGTDTQYF,TGTGCCAGCAGTGCCATGCGGGTAGGGACAGATACGCAGTATTTT
few,TRBJ2-2,NA,TRBV28,CASSFDAGELFF,TGTGCCAGCAGTTTTGATGCCGGGGAGCTGTTTTTT
few,TRBJ2-2,NA,TRBV6-5,CASSYSMRTANTGELFF,TGTGCCAGCAGTTACTCGATGCGGACGGCGAACACCGGGGAGCTGTTTTTT
NA,TRBJ2-2,TRBD1,TRBV5-1,CASSRRGQGATGELFF,TGCGCCAGCAGCAGAAGAGGACAGGGGGCTACCGGGGAGCTGTTTTTT
NA,TRBJ2-2,NA,TRBV7-9,CASSAGSELFF,TGTGCCAGCAGCGCCGGGTCGGAGCTGTTTTTT
NA,TRBJ2-7,NA,TRBV20-1,CSAKGPVAVSGLPYEQYF,TGCAGTGCTAAGGGCCCTGTGGCGGTGAGCGGGCTCCCGTACGAGCAGTACTTC
many,TRBJ2-3,NA,TRBV6-2/TRBV6-3,CASSYSSGYSTDTQYF,TGTGCCAGCAGTTACTCCAGCGGATACAGCACAGATACGCAGTATTTT
NA,TRBJ2-3,TRBD2,TRBV7-2,CASSFIAGGTDTQYF,TGTGCCAGCAGCTTTATAGCGGGGGGCACAGATACGCAGTATTTT
many,TRBJ2-5,NA,TRBV5-5,CASSLEHTGQETQYF,TGTGCCAGCAGCTTGGAGCACACGGGACAAGAGACCCAGTACTTC
NA,TRBJ2-7,NA,TRBV6-1,CASRPRQGGYEQYF,TGTGCCAGCAGACCCAGGCAAGGTGGCTACGAGCAGTACTTC
few,TRBJ1-2,TRBD1,TRBV4-2,CASSRNRDRGFRYGYTF,TGTGCCAGCAGCCGAAACCGGGACAGGGGTTTTCGCTATGGCTACACCTTC
few,TRBJ2-3,TRBD2,TRBV7-3,CASSLTSGGDTDTQYF,TGTGCCAGCAGCTTAACGAGCGGGGGAGACACAGATACGCAGTATTTT
many,TRBJ2-7,TRBD1,TRBV20-1,CSAGGQKTYEQYF,TGCAGTGCTGGGGGACAGAAAACCTACGAGCAGTACTTC
NA,TRBJ2-3,TRBD1,TRBV29-1,CSVIRDREDTQYF,TGCAGCGTTATCCGGGACAGGGAGGATACGCAGTATTTT
many,TRBJ2-7,TRBD1,TRBV29-1,CSVEDGTGSEQYF,TGCAGCGTTGAAGACGGGACAGGGTCGGAGCAGTACTTC
once,TRBJ1-1,TRBD1,TRBV4-3,CASSQPGQGALEAFF,TGCGCCAGCAGCCAGCCGGGACAGGGGGCTCTTGAAGCTTTCTTT
NA,TRBJ2-2,NA,TRBV29-1,CSVARDWTGELFF,TGCAGCGTTGCAAGGGATTGGACCGGGGAGCTGTTTTTT
NA,TRBJ2-7,NA,TRBV18,CANSPVAGAHASYEQYF,TGTGCCAACTCACCGGTCGCGGGGGCCCATGCTTCCTACGAGCAGTACTTC
few,TRBJ2-5,NA,TRBV12-3/TRBV12-4,CASSPAFRTAQETQYF,TGTGCCAGCAGTCCTGCTTTCAGGACAGCCCAAGAGACCCAGTACTTC
few,TRBJ2-2,TRBD2,TRBV5-1,CASSAAGTSGRADTGELFF,TGCGCCAGCAGCGCCGCTGGGACTAGCGGGAGGGCCGACACCGGGGAGCTGTTTTTT
once,TRBJ1-1,NA,TRBV7-9,CASSLESGTEAFF,TGTGCCAGCAGCCTCGAGTCGGGGACTGAAGCTTTCTTT
few,TRBJ1-5,TRBD1,TRBV28,CASILDRDSQMVNQPQHF,TGTGCCAGCATTCTGGACCGGGACAGCCAGATGGTCAATCAGCCCCAGCATTTT
NA,TRBJ2-2,NA,TRBV7-9,CASSFGRSATGELFF,TGTGCCAGCAGCTTCGGACGATCGGCCACCGGGGAGCTGTTTTTT
few,TRBJ2-7,NA,TRBV19,CASSHLGQGSYEQYF,TGTGCCAGTAGCCACTTGGGGCAGGGTTCCTACGAGCAGTACTTC
NA,TRBJ1-5,TRBD1,TRBV12-3/TRBV12-4,CASSVRGPSNQPQHF,TGTGCCAGCAGTGTCAGGGGGCCGAGCAATCAGCCCCAGCATTTT
many,TRBJ2-2,TRBD1,TRBV5-1,CASSFTGAYTGELFF,TGCGCCAGCAGCTTTACAGGGGCCTACACCGGGGAGCTGTTTTTT
NA,TRBJ2-3,TRBD2,TRBV18,CASSRLGGASDTQYF,TGTGCCAGCTCACGCCTCGGGGGGGCCTCTGATACGCAGTATTTT
few,TRBJ1-2,TRBD1,TRBV20-1,CSAISGQAYTF,TGCAGTGCTATTTCTGGACAGGCTTACACCTTC
few,TRBJ1-5,NA,TRBV29-1,CSVVVVLGQPQHF,TGCAGCGTTGTTGTGGTGTTAGGTCAGCCCCAGCATTTT
many,TRBJ1-4,NA,TRBV5-1,CASSLGGTNEKLFF,TGCGCCAGCAGCTTGGGAGGAACTAATGAAAAACTGTTTTTT
medium-sized,TRBJ2-1,TRBD2,TRBV4-1,CASSQDIASGGAIEQFF,TGCGCCAGCAGCCAAGATATAGCTAGCGGGGGGGCCATTGAGCAGTTCTTC
few,TRBJ2-3,TRBD2,TRBV24-1,CATQTSGGPDTQYF,TGTGCCACCCAAACTAGCGGGGGGCCGGATACGCAGTATTTT
few,TRBJ2-1,NA,TRBV10-3,CAISVHTGNGYNEQFF,TGTGCCATCAGTGTACACACAGGGAACGGCTACAATGAGCAGTTCTTC
few,TRBJ2-1,NA,TRBV19,CASGQGFSYNEQFF,TGTGCCAGTGGGCAGGGCTTCTCGTACAATGAGCAGTTCTTC
NA,TRBJ2-2,NA,TRBV5-1,CASSTREDGELFF,TGCGCCAGCAGCACCCGGGAAGACGGGGAGCTGTTTTTT